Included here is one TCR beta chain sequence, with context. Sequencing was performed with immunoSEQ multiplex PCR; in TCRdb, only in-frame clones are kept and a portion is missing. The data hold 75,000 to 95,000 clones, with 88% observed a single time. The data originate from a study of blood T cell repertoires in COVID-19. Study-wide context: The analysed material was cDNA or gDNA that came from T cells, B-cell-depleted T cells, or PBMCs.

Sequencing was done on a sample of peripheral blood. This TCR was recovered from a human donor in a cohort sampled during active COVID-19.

For the CDR3, the DNA is TGTGCCAGTACGACAACAGGGTTTCAAGAGACCCAGTACTTC. It yields the protein CASTTTGFQETQYF. The rearrangement joins TRBV2 to TRBJ2-5, with D possibly TRBD1 on 6 matching bases. This CDR3 is built from 14 residues. V was shortened by 9 bases and J by 2 bases, with 16 bases between the two germline ends. From germline, CDR1 is SNHLY and CDR2 FYNNEI.